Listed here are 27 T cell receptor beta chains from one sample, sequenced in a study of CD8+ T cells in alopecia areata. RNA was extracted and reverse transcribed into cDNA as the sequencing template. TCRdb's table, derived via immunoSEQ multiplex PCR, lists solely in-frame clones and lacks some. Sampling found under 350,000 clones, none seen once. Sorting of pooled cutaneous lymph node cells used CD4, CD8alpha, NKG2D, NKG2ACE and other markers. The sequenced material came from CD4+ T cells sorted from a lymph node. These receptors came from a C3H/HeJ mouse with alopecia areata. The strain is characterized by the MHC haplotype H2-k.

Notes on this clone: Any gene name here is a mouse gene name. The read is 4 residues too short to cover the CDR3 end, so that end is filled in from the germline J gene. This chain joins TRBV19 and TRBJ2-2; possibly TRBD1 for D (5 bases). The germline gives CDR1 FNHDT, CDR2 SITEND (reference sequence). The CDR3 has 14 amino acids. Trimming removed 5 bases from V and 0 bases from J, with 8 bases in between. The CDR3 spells CASRTETNTGQLYF. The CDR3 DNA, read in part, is TGTGCCAGCAGGACAGAAACAAACACCGGG. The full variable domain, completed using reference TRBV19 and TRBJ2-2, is GGIITQTPKFLIGQEGQKLTLKCQQNFNHDTMYWYRQDSGKGLRLIYYSITENDLQKGDLSEGYDASREKKSSFSLTVTSAQKNEMAVFLCASRTETNTGQLYFGEGSKLTVL.

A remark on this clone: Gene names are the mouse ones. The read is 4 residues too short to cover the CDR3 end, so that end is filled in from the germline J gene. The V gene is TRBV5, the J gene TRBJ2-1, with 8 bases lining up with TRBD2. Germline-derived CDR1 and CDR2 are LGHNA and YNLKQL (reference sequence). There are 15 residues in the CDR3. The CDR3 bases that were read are TGTGCCAGCAGCCAAGACTGGGGGGCAGGAGCT. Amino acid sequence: CASSQDWGAGA. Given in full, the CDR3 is CASSQDWGAGAEQFF.

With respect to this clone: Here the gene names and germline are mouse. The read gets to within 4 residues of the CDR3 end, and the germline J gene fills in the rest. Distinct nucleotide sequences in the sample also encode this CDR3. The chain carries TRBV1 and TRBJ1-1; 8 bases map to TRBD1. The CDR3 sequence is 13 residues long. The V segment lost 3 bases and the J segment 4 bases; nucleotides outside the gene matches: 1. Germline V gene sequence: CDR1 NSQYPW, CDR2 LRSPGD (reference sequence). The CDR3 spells CTCSAQGATEVFF. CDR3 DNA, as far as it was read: TGCACCTGCAGTGCTCAGGGGGCCACA.

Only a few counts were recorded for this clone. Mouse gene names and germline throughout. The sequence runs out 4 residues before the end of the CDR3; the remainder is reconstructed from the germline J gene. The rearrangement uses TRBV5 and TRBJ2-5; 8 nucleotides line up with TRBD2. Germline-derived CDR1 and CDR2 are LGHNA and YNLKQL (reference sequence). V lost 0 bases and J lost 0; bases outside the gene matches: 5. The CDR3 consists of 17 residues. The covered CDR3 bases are TGTGCCAGCAGCCAAGATACACTGGGGGTTAACCAAGAC. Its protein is CASSQDTLGVNQD. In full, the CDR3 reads CASSQDTLGVNQDTQYF.

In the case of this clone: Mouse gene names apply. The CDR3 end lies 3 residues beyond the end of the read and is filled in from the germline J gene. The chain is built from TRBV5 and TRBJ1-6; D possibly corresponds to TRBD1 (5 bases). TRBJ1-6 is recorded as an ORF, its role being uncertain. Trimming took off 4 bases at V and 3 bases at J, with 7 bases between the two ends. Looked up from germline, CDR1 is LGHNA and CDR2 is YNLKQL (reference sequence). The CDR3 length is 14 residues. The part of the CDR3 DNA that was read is TGTGCCAGCAGCCTCGACAGCTATAATTCGCCC. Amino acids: CASSLDSYNSP. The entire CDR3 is CASSLDSYNSPLYF.

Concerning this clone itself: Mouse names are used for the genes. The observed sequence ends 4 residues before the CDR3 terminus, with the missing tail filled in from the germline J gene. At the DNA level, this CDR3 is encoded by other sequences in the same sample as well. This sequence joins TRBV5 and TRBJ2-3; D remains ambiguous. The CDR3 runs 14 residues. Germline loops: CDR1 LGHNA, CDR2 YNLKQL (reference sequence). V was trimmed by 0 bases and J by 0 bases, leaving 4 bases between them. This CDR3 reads CASSQEHSAETLYF. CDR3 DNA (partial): TGTGCCAGCAGCCAAGAACATAGTGCAGAA.

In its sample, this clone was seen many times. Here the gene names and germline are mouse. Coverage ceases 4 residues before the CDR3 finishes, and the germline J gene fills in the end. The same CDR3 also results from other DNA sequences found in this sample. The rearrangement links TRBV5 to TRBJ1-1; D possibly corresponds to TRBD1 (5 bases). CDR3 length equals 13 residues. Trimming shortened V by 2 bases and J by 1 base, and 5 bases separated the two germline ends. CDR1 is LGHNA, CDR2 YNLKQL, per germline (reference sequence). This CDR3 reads CASSQTGNTEVFF. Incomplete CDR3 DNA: TGTGCCAGCAGCCAAACAGGGAACACA.

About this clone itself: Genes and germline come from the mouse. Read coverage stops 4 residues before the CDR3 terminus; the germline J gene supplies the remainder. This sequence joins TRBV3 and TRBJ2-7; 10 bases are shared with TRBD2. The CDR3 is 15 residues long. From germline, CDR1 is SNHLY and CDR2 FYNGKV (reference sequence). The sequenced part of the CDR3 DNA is TGTGCCAGCAGCTTAAAAACTGGGGGGGAAGAT. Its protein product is CASSLKTGGED. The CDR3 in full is CASSLKTGGEDEQYF.

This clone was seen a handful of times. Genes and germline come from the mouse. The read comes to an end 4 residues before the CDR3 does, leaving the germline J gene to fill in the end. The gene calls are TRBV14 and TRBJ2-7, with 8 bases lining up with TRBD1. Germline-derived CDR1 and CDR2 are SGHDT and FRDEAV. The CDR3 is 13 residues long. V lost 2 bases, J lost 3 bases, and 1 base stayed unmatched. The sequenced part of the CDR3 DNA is TGTGCCAGCAGTTTGGGACAGGACTAT. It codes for CASSLGQDY. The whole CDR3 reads CASSLGQDYEQYF.

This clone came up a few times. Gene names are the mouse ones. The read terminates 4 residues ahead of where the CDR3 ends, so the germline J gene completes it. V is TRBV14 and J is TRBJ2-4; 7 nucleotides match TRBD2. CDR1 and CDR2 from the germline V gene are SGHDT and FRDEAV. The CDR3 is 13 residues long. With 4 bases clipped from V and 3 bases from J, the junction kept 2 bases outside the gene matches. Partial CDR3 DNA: TGTGCCAGCAGTCCGACTGGGCAAAAC. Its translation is CASSPTGQN. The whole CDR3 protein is CASSPTGQNTLYF.

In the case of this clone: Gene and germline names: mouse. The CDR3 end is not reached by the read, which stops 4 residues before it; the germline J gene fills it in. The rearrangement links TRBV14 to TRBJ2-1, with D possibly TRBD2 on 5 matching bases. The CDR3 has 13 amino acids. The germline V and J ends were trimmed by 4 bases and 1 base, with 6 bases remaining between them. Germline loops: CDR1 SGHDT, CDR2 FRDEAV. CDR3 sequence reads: CASSRLNYAEQFF. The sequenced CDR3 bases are TGTGCCAGCAGTCGACTGAACTATGCT.

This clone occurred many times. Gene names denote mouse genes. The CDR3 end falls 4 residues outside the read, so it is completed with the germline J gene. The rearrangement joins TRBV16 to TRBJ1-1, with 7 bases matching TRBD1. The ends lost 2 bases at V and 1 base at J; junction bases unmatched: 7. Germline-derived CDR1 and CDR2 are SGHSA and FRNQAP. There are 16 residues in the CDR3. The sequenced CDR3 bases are TGTGCAAGCAGCTTATTTTTCCGGGACAGAAACACA. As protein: CASSLFFRDRNT. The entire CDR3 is CASSLFFRDRNTEVFF. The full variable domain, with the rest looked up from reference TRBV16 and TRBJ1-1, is NAGVIQTPRHKVTGKGQEATLWCEPISGHSAVFWYRQTIVQGLEFLTYFRNQAPIDDSGMPKERFSAQMPNQSHSTLKIQSTQPQDSAVYLCASSLFFRDRNTEVFFGKGTRLTVV.

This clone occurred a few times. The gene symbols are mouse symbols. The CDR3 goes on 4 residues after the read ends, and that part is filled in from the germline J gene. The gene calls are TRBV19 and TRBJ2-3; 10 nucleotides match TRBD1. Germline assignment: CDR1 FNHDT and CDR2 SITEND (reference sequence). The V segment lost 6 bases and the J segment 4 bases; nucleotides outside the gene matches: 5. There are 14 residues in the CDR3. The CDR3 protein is CASTLTGGPETLYF. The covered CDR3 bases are TGTGCCAGCACCCTGACAGGGGGCCCAGAA.

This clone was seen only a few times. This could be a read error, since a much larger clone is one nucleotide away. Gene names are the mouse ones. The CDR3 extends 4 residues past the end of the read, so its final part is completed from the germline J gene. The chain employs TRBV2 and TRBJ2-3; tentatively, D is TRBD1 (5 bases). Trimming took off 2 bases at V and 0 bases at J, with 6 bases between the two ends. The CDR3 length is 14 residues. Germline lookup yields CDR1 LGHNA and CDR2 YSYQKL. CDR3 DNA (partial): TGTGCCAGCAGCCAACAGGGTAGTGCAGAA. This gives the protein CASSQQGSAE. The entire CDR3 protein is CASSQQGSAETLYF.

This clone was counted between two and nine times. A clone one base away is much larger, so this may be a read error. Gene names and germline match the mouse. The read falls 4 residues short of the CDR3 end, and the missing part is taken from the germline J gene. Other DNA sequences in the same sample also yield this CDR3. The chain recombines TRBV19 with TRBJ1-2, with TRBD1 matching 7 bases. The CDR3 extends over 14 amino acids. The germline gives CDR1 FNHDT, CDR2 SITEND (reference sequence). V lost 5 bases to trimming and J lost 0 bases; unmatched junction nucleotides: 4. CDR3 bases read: TGTGCCAGCAGCTCGGGACAGCCAAACTCC. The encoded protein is CASSSGQPNS. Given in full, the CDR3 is CASSSGQPNSDYTF.

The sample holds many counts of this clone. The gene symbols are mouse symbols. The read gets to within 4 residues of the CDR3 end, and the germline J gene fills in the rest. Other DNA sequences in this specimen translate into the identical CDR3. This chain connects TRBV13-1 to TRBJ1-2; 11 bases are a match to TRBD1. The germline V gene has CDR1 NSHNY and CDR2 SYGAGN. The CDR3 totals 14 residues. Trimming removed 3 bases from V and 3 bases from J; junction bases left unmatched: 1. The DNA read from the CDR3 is TGTGCCAGCAGTGGGGACAGGGGGGACTCC. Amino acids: CASSGDRGDS. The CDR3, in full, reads CASSGDRGDSDYTF.

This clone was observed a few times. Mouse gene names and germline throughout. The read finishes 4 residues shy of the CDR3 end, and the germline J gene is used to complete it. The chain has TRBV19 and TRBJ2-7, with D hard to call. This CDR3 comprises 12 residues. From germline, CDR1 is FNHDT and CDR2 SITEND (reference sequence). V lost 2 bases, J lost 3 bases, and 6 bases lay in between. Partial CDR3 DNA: TGTGCCAGCAGTATTTTCAGCTAT. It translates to CASSIFSY. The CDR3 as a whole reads CASSIFSYEQYF.

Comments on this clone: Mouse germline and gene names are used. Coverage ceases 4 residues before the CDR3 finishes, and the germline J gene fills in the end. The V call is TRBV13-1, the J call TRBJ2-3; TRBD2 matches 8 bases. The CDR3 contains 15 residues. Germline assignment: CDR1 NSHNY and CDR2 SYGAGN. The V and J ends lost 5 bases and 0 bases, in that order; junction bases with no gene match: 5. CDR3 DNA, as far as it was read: TGTGCCAGCAGGCACTGGGGGTCTAGTGCAGAA. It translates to CASRHWGSSAE. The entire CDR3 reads CASRHWGSSAETLYF.

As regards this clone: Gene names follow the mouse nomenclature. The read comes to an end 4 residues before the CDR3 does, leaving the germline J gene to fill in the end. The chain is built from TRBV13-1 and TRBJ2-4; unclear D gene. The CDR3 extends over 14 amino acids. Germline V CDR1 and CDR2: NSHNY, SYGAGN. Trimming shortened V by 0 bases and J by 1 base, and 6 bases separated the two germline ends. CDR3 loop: CASSDERGQNTLYF. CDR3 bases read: TGTGCCAGCAGTGATGAGAGGGGTCAAAAC.

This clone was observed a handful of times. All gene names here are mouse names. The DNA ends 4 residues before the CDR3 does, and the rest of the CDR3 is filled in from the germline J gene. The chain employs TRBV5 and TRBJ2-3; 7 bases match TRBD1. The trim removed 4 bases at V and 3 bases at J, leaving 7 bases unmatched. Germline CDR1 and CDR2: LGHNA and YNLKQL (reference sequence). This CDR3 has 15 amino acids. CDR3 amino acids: CASSPTGEGAETLYF. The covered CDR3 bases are TGTGCCAGCAGCCCCACAGGGGAGGGGGCAGAA.

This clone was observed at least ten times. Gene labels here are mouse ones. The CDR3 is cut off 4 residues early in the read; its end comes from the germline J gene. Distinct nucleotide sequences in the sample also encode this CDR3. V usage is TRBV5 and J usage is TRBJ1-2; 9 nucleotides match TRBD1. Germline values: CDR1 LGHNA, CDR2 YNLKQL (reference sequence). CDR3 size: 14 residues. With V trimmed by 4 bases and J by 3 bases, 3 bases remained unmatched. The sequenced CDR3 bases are TGTGCCAGCAGCCCCCGGACAGGGGACTCC. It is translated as CASSPRTGDS. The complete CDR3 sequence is CASSPRTGDSDYTF.

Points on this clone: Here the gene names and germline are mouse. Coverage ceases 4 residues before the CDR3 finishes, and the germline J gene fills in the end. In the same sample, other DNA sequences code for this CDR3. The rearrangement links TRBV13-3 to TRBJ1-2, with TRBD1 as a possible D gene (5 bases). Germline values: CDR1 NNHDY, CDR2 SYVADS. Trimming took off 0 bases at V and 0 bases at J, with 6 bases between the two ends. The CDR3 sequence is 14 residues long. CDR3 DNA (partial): TGTGCCAGCAGTGATGGCAGGGCAAACTCC. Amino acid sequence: CASSDGRANS. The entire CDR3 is CASSDGRANSDYTF.

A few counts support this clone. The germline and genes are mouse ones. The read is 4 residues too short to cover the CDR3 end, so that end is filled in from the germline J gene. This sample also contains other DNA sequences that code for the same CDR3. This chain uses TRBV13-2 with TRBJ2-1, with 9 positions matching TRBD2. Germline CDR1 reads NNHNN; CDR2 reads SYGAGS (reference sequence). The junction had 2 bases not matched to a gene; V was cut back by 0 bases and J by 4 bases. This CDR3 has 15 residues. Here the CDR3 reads CASGDALGGYAEQFF. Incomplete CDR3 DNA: TGTGCCAGCGGTGATGCACTGGGGGGTTATGCT.

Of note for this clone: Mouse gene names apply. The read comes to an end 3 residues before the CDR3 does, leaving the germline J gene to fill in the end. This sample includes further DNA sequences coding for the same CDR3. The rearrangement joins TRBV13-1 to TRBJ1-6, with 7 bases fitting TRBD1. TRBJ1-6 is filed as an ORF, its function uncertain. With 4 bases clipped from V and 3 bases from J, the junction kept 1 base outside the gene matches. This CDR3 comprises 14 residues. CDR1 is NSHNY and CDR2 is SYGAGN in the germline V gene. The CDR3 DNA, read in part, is TGTGCCAGCAGTCCAGGGGGCTATAATTCGCCC. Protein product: CASSPGGYNSP. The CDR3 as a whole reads CASSPGGYNSPLYF.

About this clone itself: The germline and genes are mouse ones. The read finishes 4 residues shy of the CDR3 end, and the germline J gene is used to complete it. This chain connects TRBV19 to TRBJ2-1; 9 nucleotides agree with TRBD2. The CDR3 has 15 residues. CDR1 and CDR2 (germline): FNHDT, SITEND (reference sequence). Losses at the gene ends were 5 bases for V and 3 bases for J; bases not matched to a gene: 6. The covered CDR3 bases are TGTGCCAGCAGCCTCGACTGGGGGACCTATGCT. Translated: CASSLDWGTYA. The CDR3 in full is CASSLDWGTYAEQFF.

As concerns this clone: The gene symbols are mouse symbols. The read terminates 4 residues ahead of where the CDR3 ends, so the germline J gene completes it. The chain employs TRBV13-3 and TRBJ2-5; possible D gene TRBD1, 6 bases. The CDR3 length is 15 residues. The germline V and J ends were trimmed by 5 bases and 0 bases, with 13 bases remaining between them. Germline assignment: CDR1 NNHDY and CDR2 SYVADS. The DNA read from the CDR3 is TGTGCCAGCAGCTCACAGGGCCTTAACCAAGAC. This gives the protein CASSSQGLNQD. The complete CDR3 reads CASSSQGLNQDTQYF.

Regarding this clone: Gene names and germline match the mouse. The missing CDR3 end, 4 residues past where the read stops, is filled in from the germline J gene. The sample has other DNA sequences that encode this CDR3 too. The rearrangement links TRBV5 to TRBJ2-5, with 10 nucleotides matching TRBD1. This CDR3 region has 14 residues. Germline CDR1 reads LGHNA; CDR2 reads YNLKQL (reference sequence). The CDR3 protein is CASSQGDRGDTQYF. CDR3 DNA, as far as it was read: TGTGCCAGCAGCCAAGGGGACAGGGGAGAC.